The 10 T cell receptor beta chains below all came from one sample that was sequenced in a study of sequential checkpoint blockade in melanoma. Sequenced by immunoSEQ multiplex PCR; TCRdb stores in-frame clones only, minus some. The table records fewer than 15,000 clones, around 77% of them present only once. Treatment meaning: randomized to nivolumab then ipilimumab (arm A) or the reverse (arm B). The sequences come from CD8+ T cells sorted from blood (inferred from file names), collected from a patient given nivolumab and ipilimumab in sequence. These TCRs come from a human patient with melanoma. Some clones in this sample may be carry-over from other donors' samples.

The chain carries TRBV10-3 and TRBJ2-3, with D possibly TRBD1 on 5 matching bases. The CDR3 has 15 amino acids. V lost 4 bases, J lost 1 base, and 12 bases lay in between. Germline CDR1 and CDR2: ENHRY and SYGVKD. The DNA of the CDR3 is TGTGCCATCAGTGCAGCGACAGAGCGCACAGATACGCAGTATTTT. Translation: CAISAATERTDTQYF.

The gene calls are TRBV2 and TRBJ2-5, with 7 bases aligning to TRBD2. Germline values: CDR1 SNHLY, CDR2 FYNNEI. V shed 8 bases, J shed 4 bases, and the junction held 7 bases outside the gene matches. The length of the CDR3 is 13 residues. CDR3 region: CASGRGFGETQYF. In DNA, the CDR3 is TGTGCCAGCGGGCGGGGGTTTGGAGAGACCCAGTACTTC.

The chain links TRBV7-8 to TRBJ2-1, with TRBD2 as a possible D gene (6 bases). Germline values: CDR1 SGHVS, CDR2 FQNEAQ. The CDR3 runs to 17 residues. V was cut by 1 base and J by 4 bases, with 17 bases left in between. CDR3 DNA: TGTGCCAGCAGCTTAGGGCGAGGAGGGGTAGGGTACAATGAGCAGTTCTTC. This translates into CASSLGRGGVGYNEQFF.

The CDR3 here is CSAKAGSLYEQYF. For the CDR3, the DNA is TGCAGCGCCAAAGCGGGGTCTCTCTACGAGCAGTACTTC. The V gene is TRBV29-1, the J gene TRBJ2-7; 7 bases match TRBD2. This CDR3 is built from 13 residues. Germline values: CDR1 SQVTM, CDR2 ANQGSEA. Germline trimming cut 7 bases from V and 3 bases from J; bases unmatched to any gene: 9.

In DNA form, the CDR3 reads TGTGCCAGCAGTCAGAACGTCAGGGGTTCCGAGCAGTACTTC. Its translation: CASSQNVRGSEQYF. The rearrangement uses TRBV27 and TRBJ2-7, with D possibly matching TRBD1 (6 bases). The germline gives CDR1 MNHEY, CDR2 SMNVEV (reference sequence). Trimming shortened V by 5 bases and J by 6 bases, and 17 bases separated the two germline ends. The CDR3 spans 14 residues.

As concerns this clone: Compared with germline, one end of the junction differs, possibly owing to a read error. Other nucleotide sequences in the sample specify the same CDR3. The rearrangement joins TRBV7-2 to TRBJ1-1; no firm D call. Germline-derived CDR1 and CDR2 are SGHTA and FQGNSA. There are 13 residues in the CDR3. CDR3 amino acids: CASSHSEGTEAFF. In nucleotides, the CDR3 is TGCGCCAGCAGCCATTCAGAGGGAACTGAAGCTTTCTTT.

This clone was seen a few times. The chain carries TRBV5-4 and TRBJ2-7, with 12 nucleotides matching TRBD2. The germline V gene encodes CDR1 SGHNT and CDR2 YYREEE (reference sequence). V lost 4 bases to trimming and J lost 3 bases; unmatched junction nucleotides: 5. The CDR3 loop spans 15 amino acids. CDR3 sequence reads: CASSAPSGGVYEQYF. CDR3 nucleotides: TGTGCCAGCAGCGCCCCTAGCGGGGGGGTCTACGAGCAGTACTTC.

The sample holds one count of this clone. The V and J genes are TRBV19 and TRBJ2-7, with 9 positions matching TRBD1. After removal of 3 bases from V and 0 bases from J, the junction contained 0 bases not matched to a gene. Germline V gives CDR1 LNHDA, CDR2 SQIVND (reference sequence). The CDR3 consists of 14 residues. The CDR3, as DNA: TGTGCCAGTAGTATGACAGGGGGCTCCTACGAGCAGTACTTC. Translating it yields CASSMTGGSYEQYF.

J is TRBJ1-1 and V is TRBV4-1; 10 bases agree with TRBD1. There are 18 residues in the CDR3. The J segment lost 3 bases and the V segment lost 2 bases, leaving 12 bases of the junction unmatched. Germline CDR1 and CDR2: MGHRA and YSYEKL. The CDR3 loop reads CASSQSTGGSGWDTEAFF. The DNA of the CDR3 is TGCGCCAGCAGCCAATCGACAGGGGGCTCGGGATGGGACACTGAAGCTTTCTTT.

The chain uses TRBV9 and TRBJ1-5; TRBD1 aligns across 7 bases. The CDR3 has 12 amino acids. The V and J ends lost 0 bases and 13 bases, in that order; junction bases with no gene match: 4. From germline, CDR1 is SGDLS and CDR2 YYNGEE. The CDR3 region has the DNA TGTGCCAGCAGCGTAGGGGACAGCAAGCAGCATTTT. As protein: CASSVGDSKQHF.